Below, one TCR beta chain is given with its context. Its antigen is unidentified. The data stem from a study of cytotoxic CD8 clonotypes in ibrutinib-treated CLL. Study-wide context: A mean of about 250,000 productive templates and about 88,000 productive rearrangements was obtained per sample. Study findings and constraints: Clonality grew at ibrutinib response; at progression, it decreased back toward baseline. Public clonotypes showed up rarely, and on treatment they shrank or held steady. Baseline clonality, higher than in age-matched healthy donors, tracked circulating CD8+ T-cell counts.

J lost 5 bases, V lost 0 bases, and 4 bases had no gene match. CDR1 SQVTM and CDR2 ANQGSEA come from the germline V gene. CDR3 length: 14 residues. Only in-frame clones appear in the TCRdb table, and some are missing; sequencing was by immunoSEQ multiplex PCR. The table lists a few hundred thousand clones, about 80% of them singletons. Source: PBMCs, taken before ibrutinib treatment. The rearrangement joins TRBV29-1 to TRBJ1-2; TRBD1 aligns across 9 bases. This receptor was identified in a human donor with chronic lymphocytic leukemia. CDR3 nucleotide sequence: TGCAGCGTTGAAGAAGGACAGGGGAATTATGGCTACACCTTC. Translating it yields CSVEEGQGNYGYTF. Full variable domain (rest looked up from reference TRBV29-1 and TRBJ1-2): SAVISQKPSRDICQRGTSLTIQCQVDSQVTMMFWYRQQPGQSLTLIATANQGSEATYESGFVIDKFPISRPNLTFSTLTVSNMSPEDSSIYLCSVEEGQGNYGYTFGSGTRLTVV.